Following are 25 T cell receptor beta chains from one sample sequenced in a study of blood T cell repertoires in COVID-19. The assay was immunoSEQ multiplex PCR, and TCRdb's table has in-frame clones only and misses some. The sample shows around 80,000 clones, approximately 83% of them seen only once. Sequenced sample: peripheral blood. The receptors originated from a human donor in a cohort sampled during active COVID-19.

In this sample, this clone turned up a few times. This rearrangement joins TRBV7-9 to TRBJ2-7; 12 nucleotides align to TRBD1. Trimming cost V 5 bases and J 1 base; bases outside gene matches: 9. This CDR3 contains 17 residues. Germline CDR1 is SEHNR and CDR2 is FQNEAQ (reference sequence). CDR3 in DNA: TGTGCCAGCAGCCCGATTCTGGGACAGGGGGCGTCCTACGAGCAGTACTTC. Protein product: CASSPILGQGASYEQYF.

The chain recombines TRBV7-8 with TRBJ2-7; 10 nucleotides match TRBD2. This CDR3 region has 16 residues. CDR1 is SGHVS, CDR2 FQNEAQ, per germline. Losses at the gene ends were 5 bases for V and 1 base for J; bases not matched to a gene: 8. The chain's CDR3 is CASSPLAGGASYEQYF. The CDR3 bases are TGTGCCAGCAGCCCATTAGCGGGGGGCGCTTCCTACGAGCAGTACTTC.

This chain links TRBV7-9 with TRBJ2-3; maybe TRBD1 (8 bases). Between the trimmed V and J ends, which lost 11 bases and 4 bases, there was a span of 13 bases. The CDR3 has 12 residues. In germline, CDR1 is SEHNR, CDR2 FQNEAQ (reference sequence). The CDR3 coding sequence is TGTGCCGGACAGGGAGGGCCAGATACGCAGTATTTT. It is translated as CAGQGGPDTQYF.

The rearrangement uses TRBV7-2 and TRBJ2-7, with TRBD2 as a possible D gene (7 bases). The CDR3 is 15 amino acids. The ends were cut back, 4 bases at V and 2 bases at J, with 15 bases in the middle. CDR1 and CDR2 (germline): SGHTA, FQGNSA. The CDR3 DNA follows: TGTGCCAGCAGCTCGGGGGGCGGCGTCCCCTACGAGCAGTACTTC. Amino acids: CASSSGGGVPYEQYF. The variable domain in full, completed from reference TRBV7-2 and TRBJ2-7, reads GAGVSQSPSNKVTEKGKDVELRCDPISGHTALYWYRQSLGQGLEFLIYFQGNSAPDKSGLPSDRFSAERTGGSVSTLTIQRTQQEDSAVYLCASSSGGGVPYEQYFGPGTRLTVT.

This chain connects TRBV19 to TRBJ2-1, with 12 bases aligning to TRBD2. The CDR3 has 14 residues. The ends lost 4 bases at V and 6 bases at J; junction bases unmatched: 1. Germline lookup yields CDR1 LNHDA and CDR2 SQIVND (reference sequence). Here the CDR3 reads CASSRLAGVNEQFF. CDR3 nucleotide sequence: TGTGCCAGTAGTAGACTAGCGGGAGTCAATGAGCAGTTCTTC.

A remark on this clone: One junction end disagrees with the germline gene, perhaps due to a read error. The CDR3 DNA follows: TGTGCCAGCAGTAGAGCCGGGACTAGCGGTAACCAACACTTC. This sequence encodes CASSRAGTSGNQHF. J is TRBJ2-5 and V is TRBV6-5, with 11 bases lining up with TRBD2. CDR1 and CDR2 from the germline V gene are MNHEY and SVGAGI. The CDR3 is 14 amino acids.

V and J are TRBV3-1 (or the pseudogene TRBV3-2) and TRBJ1-5; 7 bases match TRBD1. J lost 4 bases, V lost 6 bases, and 6 bases had no gene match. The CDR3 covers 14 residues. In germline, CDR1 is LGHDT, CDR2 YNNKEL (reference sequence). CDR3 region: CASSRAGGNQPQHF. In nucleotides, the CDR3 is TGTGCCAGCAGTCGGGCAGGGGGTAATCAGCCCCAGCATTTT.

This clone appeared a few times. This chain links TRBV10-2 with TRBJ2-7, with 10 bases that match TRBD2. This CDR3 contains 13 residues. Germline CDR1 WSHSY, CDR2 SAAADI. Germline trimming cut 8 bases from V and 6 bases from J; bases unmatched to any gene: 7. The CDR3 DNA is TGCGCCAGCTGCCAGCGGGGGGGCCGCGAGCAGTACTTC. This sequence encodes CASCQRGGREQYF.

This clone was observed a single time. The rearrangement links TRBV7-8 to TRBJ1-1, with 7 bases aligning to TRBD1. The germline V gene has CDR1 SGHVS and CDR2 FQNEAQ. Unmatched junction bases numbered 11, after V lost 3 bases and J lost 10 bases. The CDR3 contains 14 residues. The chain's CDR3 is CASSFPGTAGGAFF. The CDR3 DNA reads as TGTGCCAGCAGCTTCCCTGGGACAGCCGGTGGAGCTTTCTTT.

The V call is TRBV14, the J call TRBJ2-5; D possibly corresponds to TRBD2 (5 bases). The germline CDR1 and CDR2 sequences are SGHDN and FVKESK. The CDR3 runs to 11 residues. V lost 0 bases and J 10 bases, leaving 6 bases between the germline ends. CDR3: CASSQERDQYF. In DNA form, the CDR3 reads TGTGCCAGCAGCCAAGAGAGGGACCAGTACTTC.

The rearrangement joins TRBV5-5 to TRBJ1-2; 8 bases agree with TRBD1. The junction had 9 bases not matched to a gene; V was cut back by 4 bases and J by 4 bases. This CDR3 has 15 residues. The germline CDR1 and CDR2 sequences are SGHKS and YYEKEE (reference sequence). The DNA of the CDR3 is TGTGCCAGCAGCAGGGAGGGACAGGAGTTCTATGGCTACACCTTC. It codes for CASSREGQEFYGYTF.

The V call is TRBV25-1, the J call TRBJ2-5, with TRBD1 identical over 7 bases. V lost 6 bases to trimming and J lost 2 bases; unmatched junction nucleotides: 12. CDR1 is MGHDK and CDR2 is SYGVNS in the germline V gene. The CDR3 runs to 16 residues. The CDR3 sequence: CASRGESTGRQETQYF. CDR3 nucleotide sequence: TGTGCCAGCAGGGGAGAATCGACAGGGCGGCAAGAGACCCAGTACTTC.

In this sample, this clone turned up once. This chain joins TRBV19 and TRBJ2-2; 11 nucleotides line up with TRBD1. Losses at the gene ends were 5 bases for V and 7 bases for J; bases not matched to a gene: 9. Germline V gene lookup returns CDR1 LNHDA and CDR2 SQIVND (reference sequence). CDR3 length: 16 amino acids. CDR3 residues: CASSLGQGALGGELFF. CDR3 bases: TGTGCCAGTAGTCTTGGACAGGGGGCGCTGGGCGGGGAGCTGTTTTTT.

This sequence joins TRBV7-9 and TRBJ1-1, with D possibly TRBD1 on 5 matching bases. V gave up 6 bases and J gave up 0 bases, with 14 bases separating them. CDR1 and CDR2 from the germline V gene are SEHNR and FQNEAQ (reference sequence). The CDR3 contains 15 residues. CDR3 DNA: TGTGCCAGCAGGCCAAATGGGGGGTTGAACACTGAAGCTTTCTTT. Translating it yields CASRPNGGLNTEAFF.

This clone was recorded only once. The gene calls are TRBV6-1 and TRBJ1-3, with 10 bases lining up with TRBD1. This CDR3 has 16 amino acids. The V gene end was trimmed by 0 bases and the J gene end by 3 bases; junction bases not matched to a gene: 2. Germline CDR1 and CDR2: MNHNS and SASEGT. CDR3 sequence reads: CASSEAGQGFGNTIYF. CDR3 in DNA: TGTGCCAGCAGTGAAGCGGGACAGGGGTTTGGAAACACCATATATTTT.

Concerning this clone: One end of the junction does not line up with germline, which may come from a read error. This chain links TRBV6-5 with TRBJ2-7; tentatively, D is TRBD2 (5 bases). CDR3 length: 15 residues. Per the germline V gene, CDR1 is MNHEY and CDR2 is SVGAGI. The CDR3 coding sequence is TGTGCCAGCAACCGAGGCGGGCGACTTTCCTCCGAGCAGTACTTC. Protein sequence: CASNRGGRLSSEQYF.

This rearrangement joins TRBV28 to TRBJ2-7, with 9 bases aligning to TRBD2. Unmatched junction bases numbered 4, after V lost 11 bases and J lost 2 bases. This CDR3 spans 12 amino acids. Per the germline V gene, CDR1 is MDHEN and CDR2 is SYDVKM. This chain's CDR3 is CAGGGGTYEQYF. The CDR3 DNA sequence: TGTGCCGGCGGGGGGGGTACCTACGAGCAGTACTTC.

This clone was counted a few times. The chain joins TRBV19 to TRBJ1-5; 7 bases match TRBD1. This CDR3 contains 15 residues. Germline V gives CDR1 LNHDA, CDR2 SQIVND (reference sequence). J was trimmed by 6 bases and V by 7 bases; bases with no gene match: 12. CDR3 nucleotide sequence: TGTGCCAGTAATAGTTTTGACAGGGTGGGTCAGCCCCAGCATTTT. Its translation: CASNSFDRVGQPQHF.

The chain uses TRBV5-1 and TRBJ1-5; a possible D gene is TRBD1 (6 bases). The CDR3 sequence is 15 residues long. Trimming took off 0 bases at V and 6 bases at J, with 13 bases between the two ends. Germline V gives CDR1 SGHRS, CDR2 YFSETQ. Here the CDR3 reads CASSLEGVGGQPQHF. The CDR3 nucleotides are TGCGCCAGCAGCTTGGAAGGGGTAGGGGGTCAGCCCCAGCATTTT.

The chain recombines TRBV10-1 with TRBJ1-5; D is undetermined. CDR3 length: 13 residues. Trimming took 4 bases from V and 7 from J, leaving 11 bases between them. Per the germline V gene, CDR1 is WNHNN and CDR2 is SYGVQD (reference sequence). The CDR3 bases are TGCGCCAGCAGTGCGGAGGGAAGGCAGCCCCAGCATTTT. Translating it yields CASSAEGRQPQHF.

DNA for the CDR3: TGTGCCAGTAGTATAGCGGGAGTCGTTAGCACAGATACGCAGTATTTT. It encodes CASSIAGVVSTDTQYF. This chain connects TRBV19 to TRBJ2-3; the D gene is possibly TRBD2 (6 bases). Germline CDR1 and CDR2: LNHDA and SQIVND (reference sequence). The CDR3 extends over 16 amino acids. V was cut by 1 base and J by 0 bases, with 11 bases left in between. Filled out from reference TRBV19 and TRBJ2-3, the complete variable domain reads DGGITQSPKYLFRKEGQNVTLSCEQNLNHDAMYWYRQDPGQGLRLIYYSQIVNDFQKGDIAEGYSVSREKKESFPLTVTSAQKNPTAFYLCASSIAGVVSTDTQYFGPGTRLTVL.

The chain is built from TRBV28 and TRBJ2-7; TRBD2 is a possible D gene (5 bases). The CDR3 has 11 amino acids. CDR1 and CDR2 from the germline V gene are MDHEN and SYDVKM. Trimming took 7 bases from V and 1 from J, leaving 5 bases between them. CDR3: CASTGSYEQYF. CDR3 nucleotide sequence: TGTGCCAGCACGGGATCCTACGAGCAGTACTTC.

This clone was seen once. The chain links TRBV5-1 to TRBJ2-1; D is unresolved. V gave up 0 bases and J gave up 6 bases, with 10 bases separating them. Germline V gene lookup returns CDR1 SGHRS and CDR2 YFSETQ. This CDR3 spans 14 amino acids. DNA of the CDR3: TGCGCCAGCAGCTTGGCCGTAACTTCCAATGAGCAGTTCTTC. Translation gives CASSLAVTSNEQFF.

The chain uses TRBV24-1 and TRBJ2-7; possible D gene TRBD1, 6 bases. Trimming stripped 7 bases from V and 2 bases from J, with 8 bases between. Looked up from germline, CDR1 is KGHDR and CDR2 is SFDVKD. The CDR3 extends over 12 amino acids. Here the CDR3 DNA reads TGTGCCACCAGCCAGGGGACCTACGAGCAGTACTTC. Its translation is CATSQGTYEQYF.

On this clone: Relative to the germline gene, one junction end is altered; a read error may explain this. V gene TRBV7-8 combines with J gene TRBJ2-1, with D perhaps matching TRBD2 (6 bases). The CDR3 loop spans 16 amino acids. Germline lookup yields CDR1 SGHVS and CDR2 FQNEAQ. This CDR3 reads CASSLVGGPGYSEQFF. Written as DNA, the CDR3 is TGTGCCAGCAGCTTAGTGGGGGGACCGGGGTACAGTGAGCAGTTCTTC.